Sequencing of this T cell receptor beta chain was carried out in a study of T cell changes during pregnancy in multiple sclerosis. The protocol was immunoSEQ multiplex PCR, while the TCRdb copy is restricted to in-frame clones and leaves out a portion. The sample includes about 40,000 clones, 92% seen only once; the top ten take around 0.73%. This CDR3 comprises 22 residues. CDR1 and CDR2 (germline): SGHRS, YFSETQ. V shed 4 bases and J 7 bases; nucleotides not matched to a gene: 25. The sequence derives from a female donor with multiple sclerosis, enrolled in a pregnancy study. The material sequenced was CD4+ T cells from peripheral blood mononuclear cells, taken in the third trimester of pregnancy. V is TRBV5-1 and J is TRBJ2-2; 13 bases map to TRBD2. CDR3 sequence reads: CASSTLFGQGGTSGTPRGELFF. CDR3 nucleotides: TGCGCCAGCAGCACCCTATTCGGACAGGGGGGGACTAGCGGGACCCCGCGCGGGGAGCTGTTTTTT. Filled out from reference TRBV5-1 and TRBJ2-2, the complete variable domain reads KAGVTQTPRYLIKTRGQQVTLSCSPISGHRSVSWYQQTPGQGLQFLFEYFSETQRNKGNFPGRFSGRQFSNSRSEMNVSTLELGDSALYLCASSTLFGQGGTSGTPRGELFFGEGSRLTVL.